The rows below give T cell receptor beta chains drawn from one sample of a study of shared clonotypes between healthy human individuals. Data came from immunoSEQ multiplex PCR; TCRdb stores just in-frame clones and leaves some out. The sample contains about 2.2 million clones, 90% to 95% of which appear only once. The sequencing input was naive CD8+ T cells from PBMCs. The receptor set was obtained from a man younger than 35 in good health. Some clones in this sample may be carry-over from other donors' samples. CDR3s include the opening cysteine and the closing phenylalanine or tryptophan. A D gene is named only where the DNA matches it firmly. Size is omitted from some rows. Given values are once, few, many or a class for expanded clones.

v_gene,j_gene,abundance,d_gene,CDR3nt,CDR3aa
TRBV10-3,TRBJ1-2,once,TRBD1,TGTGCCATCAGCGAGGACAGGGTGAACTATGGCTACACCTTC,CAISEDRVNYGYTF
TRBV6-5,TRBJ2-5,-,TRBD2,TGTGCCAGCAGCAGACTAGCGGGGGAGACCCAGTACTTC,CASSRLAGETQYF
TRBV27,TRBJ2-2,-,-,TGTGCCAGCAGTGCTCGGACAGCGAACGGGGAGCTGTTTTTT,CASSARTANGELFF
TRBV7-9,TRBJ2-5,-,-,TGTGCCAGCGGGCAGGGGACTTTACAAGAGACCCAGTACTTC,CASGQGTLQETQYF
TRBV19,TRBJ2-1,-,TRBD2,TGTGCCAGTAGCCAGACTAGCGGGACCTACAATGAGCAGTTCTTC,CASSQTSGTYNEQFF
TRBV28,TRBJ2-7,once,TRBD1,TGTGCCAGCAAACAAACGACAGGGCGAAGGGGTAGGCAGTACTTC,CASKQTTGRRGRQYF
TRBV9,TRBJ2-2,-,TRBD1,TGTGCCAGCAGCCTCGCCCTACAGGGGGCGCGGTTCGGGGAGCTGTTTTTT,CASSLALQGARFGELFF
TRBV6-6,TRBJ1-1,-,TRBD1,TGTGCCAGCAGTTACAACAGGGGGCACACCACTGAAGCTTTCTTT,CASSYNRGHTTEAFF
TRBV25-1,TRBJ1-1,-,TRBD1,TGTGCCAGCATCCCCCTCAGGGGGAGTGAAGCTTTCTTT,CASIPLRGSEAFF
TRBV19,TRBJ2-2,once,-,TGTGCCAGTAGTATCCCGGGGGTCACCGGGGAGCTGTTTTTT,CASSIPGVTGELFF